Listed below are T cell receptor beta chains from one sample, sequenced in a study of cytomegalovirus exposure and HLA in healthy donors. TCRdb's copy holds only in-frame clones and misses some; the assay was immunoSEQ multiplex PCR. The profile covers some 150,000 clones, with more than 70% appearing a single time and about 3.1% taken by the ten largest. Sequencing input: PBMCs. These receptors were obtained from a man aged 35-49 years in good health and CMV-seronegative. The CDR3 runs from the conserved cysteine through the conserved F or W. Fields, in order: J gene, V gene, clone size, D gene, CDR3 DNA, CDR3 protein. A D gene is named only where the DNA matches it firmly. Size is stated for part of the rows, as once, few or many counts, or as a class when the clone is expanded.

J: TRBJ2-7
V: TRBV7-2
size: -
D: -
DNA: TGTGCCAGCAGCTTTACCGGGGGGCGCGCCTACGAGCAGTACTTC
CDR3: CASSFTGGRAYEQYF

J: TRBJ1-2
V: TRBV28
size: -
D: TRBD1
DNA: TGTGCCACCGTGATACAGGGGAGGAACTATGGCTACACCTTC
CDR3: CATVIQGRNYGYTF

J: TRBJ2-7
V: TRBV27
size: -
D: -
DNA: TGTGCCAGCAGTTTAGCCAGGTCCGCCTACGAGCAGTACTTC
CDR3: CASSLARSAYEQYF

J: TRBJ1-3
V: TRBV5-1
size: once
D: TRBD1
DNA: TGCGCCAGCAGCTTGGATAGGACAGGGAGTGGCCGCGGTGGAAACACCATATATTTT
CDR3: CASSLDRTGSGRGGNTIYF

J: TRBJ1-4
V: TRBV5-1
size: -
D: -
DNA: TGCGCCAGCAGCTCTCGACAGGCGGGTAATGAAAAACTGTTTTTT
CDR3: CASSSRQAGNEKLFF

J: TRBJ2-3
V: TRBV5-8
size: -
D: TRBD2
DNA: TGTGCCAGCAGCTTCGGACTAGCGGGGAGCACAGATACGCAGTATTTT
CDR3: CASSFGLAGSTDTQYF

J: TRBJ2-3
V: TRBV15
size: -
D: TRBD2
DNA: TGTGCCACCGGGCGGGGGTGGGACACAGATACGCAGTATTTT
CDR3: CATGRGWDTDTQYF

J: TRBJ2-3
V: TRBV5-1
size: -
D: -
DNA: TGCGCCAGCAGCTTGGCCGGGGGAGATACGCAGTATTTT
CDR3: CASSLAGGDTQYF

J: TRBJ1-6
V: TRBV6-5
size: -
D: -
DNA: TGTGCCAGCAACCTAGGGGTGGCTTATTCACCCCTCCACTTT
CDR3: CASNLGVAYSPLHF

J: TRBJ1-4
V: TRBV29-1
size: -
D: -
DNA: TGCAGCGTTGGCGGGGAGGTGTATGAAAAACTGTTTTTT
CDR3: CSVGGEVYEKLFF

J: TRBJ2-7
V: TRBV6-5
size: few
D: TRBD1
DNA: TGTGCCAGCAGTCAAGGGACAGCTTACTACGAGCAGTACTTC
CDR3: CASSQGTAYYEQYF

J: TRBJ1-1
V: TRBV7-9
size: few
D: TRBD1
DNA: TGTGCCAGCAGCGCTGAGACAGGGAGGAAGACTGAAGCTTTCTTT
CDR3: CASSAETGRKTEAFF

J: TRBJ2-1
V: TRBV7-9
size: -
D: TRBD2
DNA: TGTGCCAGCAGCTTGAGCGGGGGGCTCCACAATGAGCAGTTCTTC
CDR3: CASSLSGGLHNEQFF

J: TRBJ2-3
V: TRBV7-8
size: -
D: TRBD1
DNA: TGTGCCAGCAGCTTAGTCGGGACAGCCGGAGATACGCAGTATTTT
CDR3: CASSLVGTAGDTQYF

J: TRBJ1-2
V: TRBV19
size: -
D: TRBD1
DNA: TGTGCCAGTAGTACCACCGGACAGGGGCCCGGCTACACCTTC
CDR3: CASSTTGQGPGYTF

J: TRBJ1-2
V: TRBV7-2
size: -
D: -
DNA: TGTGCCAGCAGCTTAGTGGGAGGTGGGGTGTCGGGCTACACCTTC
CDR3: CASSLVGGGVSGYTF

J: TRBJ1-6
V: TRBV2
size: -
D: -
DNA: TGTGCCAGCACCGAGGTTGGGGGGTTAAATAATTCACCCCTCCACTTT
CDR3: CASTEVGGLNNSPLHF

J: TRBJ2-7
V: TRBV13
size: few
D: TRBD2
DNA: TGTGCCAGCAGCTTAGGGGGGTCTAGCGGGGCCTTCTCCTACGAGCAGTACTTC
CDR3: CASSLGGSSGAFSYEQYF

J: TRBJ2-3
V: TRBV19
size: -
D: TRBD2
DNA: TGTGCCAGTAGTATCTCTGCTAGCGGGACCTTCACAGATACGCAGTATTTT
CDR3: CASSISASGTFTDTQYF

J: TRBJ1-4
V: TRBV27
size: -
D: TRBD1
DNA: TGTGCCAGCACCCCGGGACAGGGCAATGAAAAACTGTTTTTT
CDR3: CASTPGQGNEKLFF

J: TRBJ1-1
V: TRBV28
size: -
D: TRBD1
DNA: TGTGCCAGCAGTGAAATACAGGGGCGAGACACTGAAGCTTTCTTT
CDR3: CASSEIQGRDTEAFF

J: TRBJ1-5
V: TRBV7-2
size: -
D: -
DNA: TGTGCCAGCAGCTTAGACCCGGGGGTTGGGAATCAGCCCCAGCATTTT
CDR3: CASSLDPGVGNQPQHF

J: TRBJ1-1
V: TRBV6-5
size: -
D: TRBD1
DNA: TGTGCCAGCAGTCTCAGGGGGCCCACTGAAGCTTTCTTT
CDR3: CASSLRGPTEAFF

J: TRBJ2-3
V: TRBV4-3
size: -
D: -
DNA: TGCGCCAGCAGCTACCTAGAGAGCACAGATACGCAGTATTTT
CDR3: CASSYLESTDTQYF

J: TRBJ1-1
V: TRBV4-3
size: few
D: -
DNA: TGCGCCAGCAGCCAACCAGGGGCCACTGAAGCTTTCTTT
CDR3: CASSQPGATEAFF

J: TRBJ2-1
V: TRBV9
size: -
D: -
DNA: TGTGCCAGCAGCGTAGAGGGTCGGGGGAAGATCTTC
CDR3: CASSVEGRGKIF

J: TRBJ1-5
V: TRBV19
size: -
D: -
DNA: TGTGCCAGTAGTATAGGGTCAGGGCGCAATCAGCCCCAGCATTTT
CDR3: CASSIGSGRNQPQHF